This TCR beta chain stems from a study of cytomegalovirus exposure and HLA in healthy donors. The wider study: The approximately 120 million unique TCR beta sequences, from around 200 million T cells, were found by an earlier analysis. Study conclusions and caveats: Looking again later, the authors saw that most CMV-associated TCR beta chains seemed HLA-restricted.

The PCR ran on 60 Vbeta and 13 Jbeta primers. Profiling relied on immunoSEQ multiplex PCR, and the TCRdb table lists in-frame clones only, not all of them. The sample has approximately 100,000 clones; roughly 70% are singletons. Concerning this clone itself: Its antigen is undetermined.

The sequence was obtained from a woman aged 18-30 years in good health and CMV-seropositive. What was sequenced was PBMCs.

Here the CDR3 DNA reads TGTGCCTGGGCGAGCGGGACCACCTACGAGCAGTACTTC. This sequence encodes CAWASGTTYEQYF. The J gene is TRBJ2-7, the V gene TRBV30; 7 bases fit TRBD2. The CDR3 spans 13 residues. Unmatched junction bases numbered 6, after V lost 5 bases and J lost 2 bases. Germline CDR1 and CDR2: GTSNPN and SVGIG (reference sequence). Supplemented by reference TRBV30 and TRBJ2-7, the full variable domain reads SQTIHQWPATLVQPVGSPLSLECTVEGTSNPNLYWYRQAAGRGLQLLFYSVGIGQISSEVPQNLSASRPQDRQFILSSKKLLLSDSGFYLCAWASGTTYEQYFGPGTRLTVT.